The 10 T cell receptor beta chains reported below all come from one sample, sequenced in a study of identifying expanded T cells in peripheral blood. Clones were read by immunoSEQ multiplex PCR, and TCRdb kept only the in-frame ones, dropping some. This table holds more than 50,000 clones, around four fifths found once. The sample was blood. These receptors originate from a person aged 18 to 69 in good health.

The chain has TRBV30 and TRBJ2-3, with TRBD1 as a possible D gene (5 bases). This CDR3 contains 14 residues. The V gene lost 4 bases and the J gene lost 1 base, with 12 bases spanning the gap. From germline, CDR1 is GTSNPN and CDR2 SVGIG (reference sequence). CDR3 nucleotide sequence: TGTGCCTGGACCTCAGGGTGGGGCACAGATACGCAGTATTTT. Its protein product is CAWTSGWGTDTQYF.

Here the CDR3 DNA reads TGTGCCTGGAGTAACCTAGCGGCCTACAATGAGCAGTTCTTC. This encodes CAWSNLAAYNEQFF. The chain is built from TRBV30 and TRBJ2-1; 7 bases align to TRBD2. The ends lost 2 bases at V and 2 bases at J; junction bases unmatched: 3. Germline V gene sequence: CDR1 GTSNPN, CDR2 SVGIG (reference sequence). The CDR3 consists of 14 residues.

V is TRBV7-9 and J is TRBJ2-5; D is perhaps TRBD1 (6 bases). Between the trimmed V and J ends, which lost 5 bases and 5 bases, there was a span of 15 bases. The CDR3 has 14 residues. CDR1 SEHNR and CDR2 FQNEAQ come from the germline V gene (reference sequence). The CDR3 loop is CASSKDSPRETQYF. Written as DNA, the CDR3 is TGTGCCAGCAGCAAGGACAGTCCAAGGGAGACCCAGTACTTC. Full variable domain (remainder filled in from reference TRBV7-9 and TRBJ2-5): DTGVSQNPRHKITKRGQNVTFRCDPISEHNRLYWYRQTLGQGPEFLTYFQNEAQLEKSRLLSDRFSAERPKGSFSTLEIQRTEQGDSAMYLCASSKDSPRETQYFGPGTRLLVL.

The chain uses TRBV6-5 and TRBJ2-1; the D gene is possibly TRBD2 (5 bases). This CDR3 has 14 amino acids. V was pared by 4 bases and J by 8 bases, with 15 bases between. The germline V gene encodes CDR1 MNHEY and CDR2 SVGAGI. The CDR3 DNA reads as TGTGCCAGCAGTTCGGGCGGGCCCTGGGATGAGCAGTTCTTC. This codes for CASSSGGPWDEQFF.

The J gene is TRBJ2-1, the V gene TRBV11-3; TRBD2 is a possible D gene (7 bases). The CDR3 runs 15 residues. Per germline, CDR1 SGHNT and CDR2 YENEEA. V was clipped by 1 base and J by 5 bases, with 12 bases between them. In DNA form, the CDR3 reads TGTGCCAGCAGCTTAGTGAGGGGGGGACACAATGAGCAGTTCTTC. Translated, it gives CASSLVRGGHNEQFF.

The V and J genes are TRBV2 and TRBJ1-1; the match to TRBD1 covers 7 bases. The V gene end was trimmed by 9 bases and the J gene end by 2 bases; junction bases not matched to a gene: 3. CDR3 length: 12 amino acids. CDR1 is SNHLY and CDR2 is FYNNEI in the germline V gene. For the CDR3, the DNA is TGTGCCAGTGGGGACAGTAACACTGAAGCTTTCTTT. Residues: CASGDSNTEAFF.

The rearrangement links TRBV5-1 to TRBJ2-1; no clear D. This CDR3 contains 15 residues. V lost 0 bases and J lost 5, with 12 bases in between. Per the germline V gene, CDR1 is SGHRS and CDR2 is YFSETQ. This chain's CDR3 is CASSLVGEPNNEQFF. The DNA for the CDR3 is TGCGCCAGCAGCTTGGTTGGGGAACCTAACAATGAGCAGTTCTTC.

This rearrangement joins TRBV5-1 to TRBJ2-6; D unclear. V gave up 0 bases and J gave up 4 bases, with 8 bases separating them. The CDR3 contains 15 residues. Germline V lookup: CDR1 SGHRS, CDR2 YFSETQ. The CDR3 here is CASSLVRSGANVLTF. The DNA of the CDR3 is TGCGCCAGCAGCTTGGTACGGTCCGGGGCCAACGTCCTGACTTTC. The variable domain in full, with the rest retrieved from reference TRBV5-1 and TRBJ2-6, is KAGVTQTPRYLIKTRGQQVTLSCSPISGHRSVSWYQQTPGQGLQFLFEYFSETQRNKGNFPGRFSGRQFSNSRSEMNVSTLELGDSALYLCASSLVRSGANVLTFGAGSRLTVL.

V is TRBV9 and J is TRBJ2-1, with D uncertain. Trimming shortened V by 4 bases and J by 0 bases, and 14 bases separated the two germline ends. This CDR3 is built from 16 residues. Germline loops: CDR1 SGDLS, CDR2 YYNGEE. CDR3 in DNA: TGTGCCAGCAGCTCCCGTACGGGCCTCTCCTACAATGAGCAGTTCTTC. Protein sequence: CASSSRTGLSYNEQFF. Full variable domain (rest looked up from reference TRBV9 and TRBJ2-1): DSGVTQTPKHLITATGQRVTLRCSPRSGDLSVYWYQQSLDQGLQFLIQYYNGEERAKGNILERFSAQQFPDLHSELNLSSLELGDSALYFCASSSRTGLSYNEQFFGPGTRLTVL.

The chain joins TRBV30 to TRBJ2-7; D unresolved. V gave up 0 bases and J gave up 6 bases, with 9 bases separating them. CDR1 is GTSNPN, CDR2 SVGIG, per germline (reference sequence). There are 12 residues in the CDR3. The CDR3 spells CAWSVKGFEQYF. The CDR3 nucleotides read TGTGCCTGGAGTGTAAAAGGGTTCGAGCAGTACTTC.